This passage covers 8 T cell receptor beta chains from one sample sequenced in a study of neurological immune-mediated disorders. Via MiXCR, TCRdb re-called the 5' RACE reads, giving one row per CDR3 protein. The sample has 20,000 to 30,000 distinct CDR3 sequences, around 14% seen once. Sample time point: technical triplicate 1. What was sequenced was CD4+ T cells from blood. The receptors were sampled from a female donor with HTLV-1-associated myelopathy (HAM/TSP).

This clonotype was recorded at least ten times. The chain is built from TRBV19 and TRBJ2-4, with 8 bases fitting TRBD1. Losses at the gene ends were 3 bases for V and 2 bases for J; bases not matched to a gene: 18. Per the germline V gene, CDR1 is LNHDA and CDR2 is SQIVND (reference sequence). CDR3 length: 20 residues. The CDR3 sequence: CASSIMSTGVTQSTKNIQYF. CDR3 sequence (DNA): TGTGCCAGTAGTATTATGTCGACAGGGGTTACTCAGTCTACCAAAAACATTCAGTACTTC.

This clonotype was recorded a few times. The chain uses TRBV19 and TRBJ1-3, with unresolved D. There are 14 residues in the CDR3. The germline V gene encodes CDR1 LNHDA and CDR2 SQIVND (reference sequence). V lost 4 bases, J lost 0 bases, and 7 bases lay in between. The CDR3 DNA is TGTGCCAGTAGTAGGGCAGACTCTGGAAACACCATATATTTT. It yields the protein CASSRADSGNTIYF.

In its sample, this clonotype was seen many times. The V and J genes are TRBV25-1 and TRBJ1-2; 7 bases fit TRBD1. Germline CDR1 is MGHDK and CDR2 is SYGVNS. The V segment lost 4 bases and the J segment 7 bases; nucleotides outside the gene matches: 15. This CDR3 has 16 residues. CDR3 sequence reads: CASSAPNREGAGGYTF. Written as DNA, the CDR3 is TGTGCCAGCAGTGCACCCAACAGGGAGGGGGCCGGTGGCTACACCTTC.

This clonotype appeared many times. V usage is TRBV20-1 and J usage is TRBJ1-5, with D uncertain. The germline V gene has CDR1 DFQATT and CDR2 SNEGSKA (reference sequence). The CDR3 has 12 amino acids. The germline V and J ends were trimmed by 3 bases and 0 bases, with 3 bases remaining between them. The CDR3 region has the DNA TGCAGTGCTAGGGGTAGCAATCAGCCCCAGCATTTT. Amino acids: CSARGSNQPQHF.

The chain has TRBV3-1 and TRBJ2-3; D unresolved. CDR1 is LGHDT, CDR2 YNNKEL, per germline (reference sequence). V lost 0 bases and J lost 6, with 7 bases in between. The CDR3 sequence is 13 residues long. In DNA, the CDR3 is TGTGCCAGCAGCCAAGATCCGGCCGATACGCAGTATTTT. Translation gives CASSQDPADTQYF.

This clonotype appeared many times. The gene calls are TRBV3-1 and TRBJ2-7; a weak D match, TRBD1 (6 bases). Trimming pared 5 bases from V and 4 bases from J, leaving 12 bases between. CDR1 LGHDT and CDR2 YNNKEL come from the germline V gene (reference sequence). The CDR3 has 13 amino acids. In nucleotides, the CDR3 is TGTGCCAGCAGCAACAGGGAAGGGTACGAGCAGTACTTC. It encodes CASSNREGYEQYF.

At least ten counts were recorded for this clonotype. The rearrangement links TRBV5-1 to TRBJ1-4; D is ambiguous. Germline CDR1 SGHRS, CDR2 YFSETQ. Trimming left V 5 bases short and J 5 bases short, with 10 bases between. CDR3 length equals 13 residues. CDR3 DNA: TGCGCCAGCAGTTCATCGGGGAATGAAAAACTGTTTTTT. Translation gives CASSSSGNEKLFF. Using reference TRBV5-1 and TRBJ1-4 for the parts outside the CDR3, the full variable domain is KAGVTQTPRYLIKTRGQQVTLSCSPISGHRSVSWYQQTPGQGLQFLFEYFSETQRNKGNFPGRFSGRQFSNSRSEMNVSTLELGDSALYLCASSSSGNEKLFFGSGTQLSVL.

This clonotype occurred many times. The V gene is TRBV7-6, the J gene TRBJ2-2; D tentatively reads TRBD1 or TRBD2 (5 bases each). V was trimmed by 4 bases and J by 6 bases, leaving 12 bases between them. The CDR3 runs to 14 residues. Per the germline V gene, CDR1 is SGHVS and CDR2 is FNYEAQ. The DNA of the CDR3 is TGTGCCAGCAGCTCCCGTGAGGGGTCCGGGGAGCTGTTTTTT. Residues: CASSSREGSGELFF.